Presented here are 10 T cell receptor delta chains from one specimen sequenced in a study of γδ T cells in repeated Plasmodium falciparum infection. Vgamma9/Vdelta2+ and Vdelta2-negative gammadelta T cells were flow-sorted from PBMC for bulk sequencing. TCRdb reran clone calling via CATT on the multiplex PCR reads. The data show 75,000 to 100,000 delta-chain clones, more than 1.4% seen once. The sample consisted of gamma-delta T cells from blood. Every receptor here comes from a pool of human donors (malaria-infected and uninfected, not separated).

About this clone itself: A far more abundant clone sits one base away, making this likely a read error. Other DNA sequences in the sample encode the same CDR3. This chain uses TRDV2 with TRDJ1; the D is unclear. V was shortened by 3 bases and J by 0 bases, with 10 bases between the two germline ends. CDR3 length: 14 residues. Germline CDR1 GEAIGNYY, CDR2 EKD. As DNA, the CDR3 is TGTGCCTGTGACGCACTCGTCCACACCGATAAACTCATCTTT. Residues: CACDALVHTDKLIF.

As concerns this clone: A far larger clone is off by one base, so a read error is likely. The sample carries other DNA sequences with the same CDR3. V and J are TRDV2 and TRDJ1; 10 bases agree with TRDD3. The J gene was not available in TCRdb and was assigned here by matching the DNA to germline segments. CDR1 is GEAIGNYY and CDR2 is EKD in the germline V gene. The CDR3 totals 14 residues. As DNA, the CDR3 is TGCGCCTGTGACACCGGTACTGGGGGATCTAAACTCATCTTT. It encodes CACDTGTGGSKLIF.

A few counts support this clone. TCRdb's entry gives the protein of a much larger clone, which mismatches this DNA's translation at residue 6, likely from a read error; the protein reported here is translated from the DNA. The chain uses TRDV1 and TRDJ1, with 13 bases fitting TRDD3. V dropped 5 bases and J dropped 0; count of bases not matched to a gene: 18. Germline values: CDR1 TSWWSYY, CDR2 QGS. The CDR3 has 21 amino acids. CDR3 in amino acids: CALGLNRRNNWGIRYTDKLIF. In DNA, the CDR3 is TGTGCTCTTGGGCTTAATCGACGTAATAACTGGGGGATACGGTACACCGATAAACTCATCTTT.

Note on this clone: A far larger clone is just one base off, so this is likely a read error. The sample has other DNA sequences that encode this CDR3 too. The rearrangement uses TRDV1 and TRDJ1, with D perhaps TRDD3 (6 bases). No J gene was available from TCRdb, and it was assigned here by a germline match of the DNA. V lost 5 bases, J lost 3 bases, and 34 bases lay in between. The CDR3 has 21 residues. CDR1 is TSWWSYY, CDR2 QGS, per germline. The CDR3 DNA reads as TGTGCTCTTGGGCCCAGGCGGCCTCGACTCCGGCGACTGGGAGGGGCCGATAAACTCATCTTT. Amino acids: CALGPRRPRLRRLGGADKLIF.

This clone was observed a few times. TCRdb's entry gives the protein of a much larger clone, which mismatches this DNA's translation at residue 3, likely from a read error; the protein reported here is translated from the DNA. The rearrangement links TRDV2 to TRDJ1; 9 bases agree with TRDD3. No J segment appears in TCRdb, so it was assigned here by matching the sequence to germline. CDR1 and CDR2 from the germline V gene are GEAIGNYY and EKD. The CDR3 contains 14 residues. Written as DNA, the CDR3 is TGTGCCAGTGACCCCTGGGGGATCCCCGATAAACTCATCTTT. It encodes CASDPWGIPDKLIF.

At least ten counts were recorded for this clone. A read error likely explains why the TCRdb protein, taken from a much larger clone, differs from this DNA's translation at residue 17; the protein shown is translated from the DNA. The V gene reported is TRDV2; the J gene is uncalled; the D call TRDD3 from the table was never checked on the DNA. The CDR3 is 18 residues long. Germline V gene lookup returns CDR1 GEAIGNYY and CDR2 EKD. The CDR3 region has the DNA TGTGCCTGTGACACATCTACGACCTGGGCCCCGTACACCGATAAACTCACCTTT. Its translation: CACDTSTTWAPYTDKLTF.

This clone was detected only a few times. TCRdb's entry gives the protein of a much larger clone, which mismatches this DNA's translation at residue 15, likely from a read error; the protein reported here is translated from the DNA. The chain recombines TRDV1 with TRDJ1, with D maybe TRDD2 (5 bases). The CDR3 totals 18 residues. Germline V gives CDR1 TSWWSYY, CDR2 QGS. Written as DNA, the CDR3 is TGTGCTCTTGGGGACCTTAGTCCAATTCCTTTGGCGGCTGATAGACTCATCTTT. It encodes CALGDLSPIPLAADRLIF.

This clone was recorded at least ten times. This chain links TRDV1 with TRDJ1; 13 positions agree with TRDD3. TCRdb does not report a J gene; here it was assigned by matching the DNA to germline references. Germline CDR1 TSWWSYY, CDR2 QGS. V dropped 5 bases and J dropped 3; count of bases not matched to a gene: 27. The CDR3 spans 23 residues. This chain's CDR3 is CALGPGTSYRDWGIRVSADKLIF. CDR3 coding DNA: TGTGCTCTTGGGCCTGGAACTTCCTACCGAGACTGGGGGATACGCGTATCGGCCGATAAACTCATCTTT.

This clone was recorded a few times. This DNA's translation and the protein TCRdb lists, from a much larger clone, do not match at residue 7, likely due to a read error; the protein shown is translated from the DNA. J is TRDJ1 and V is TRDV3, with TRDD3 matching over 8 bases. TCRdb supplies no J gene; here it was assigned by aligning the nucleotide sequence to germline. Unmatched junction bases numbered 14, after V lost 1 base and J lost 7 bases. Germline CDR1 TVYSNPD, CDR2 GDNSRS (reference sequence). CDR3 length: 15 residues. This CDR3 is CAFNFNRGIKSKLIF. For the CDR3, the DNA is TGTGCCTTTAACTTCAACCGGGGGATAAAAAGTAAACTCATCTTT.

Concerning this clone itself: A far larger clone is one base from this, pointing to a likely read error. Other DNA sequences in the same sample also yield this CDR3. The V gene is TRDV2, the J gene TRDJ3; 8 nucleotides agree with TRDD3. TCRdb is silent on the J gene; assignment here came from matching the DNA to germline. The length of the CDR3 is 22 residues. Unmatched junction bases numbered 18, after V lost 3 bases and J lost 0 bases. Germline V gene sequence: CDR1 GEAIGNYY, CDR2 EKD. CDR3 in DNA: TGTGCCTGTGACTCCGGCGCGTTTACTGGGGGCCCAAGCTCCTGGGACACCCGACAGATGTTTTTC. Amino acids: CACDSGAFTGGPSSWDTRQMFF.